This entry is about one T cell receptor beta chain. Antigen: not known. This sample was taken from a study of cytomegalovirus exposure and HLA in healthy donors. Findings and limits, study-wide: Earlier results showed most TCR beta V segments being productive about 90% or about 30% of the time. The number of N-insertions in an Asian-associated ancestry cluster was reportedly below the 666-donor mean in a later analysis.

Germline CDR1 MNHNY, CDR2 SVGAGI (reference sequence). V lost 6 bases and J 0 bases, leaving 12 bases between the germline ends. The CDR3 has 15 amino acids. A multiplex PCR was run with 60 Vbeta primers and 13 Jbeta primers. Profiled with immunoSEQ multiplex PCR; TCRdb holds only in-frame clones, not every one. The sample has roughly 100,000 clones; 76% are singletons. The specimen sequenced was PBMCs. This receptor was taken from a man aged 40-49 years in good health and CMV-seropositive. The V and J genes are TRBV6-6 and TRBJ1-5; D is undetermined. The CDR3 is CASSPDANSNQPQHF. DNA for the CDR3: TGTGCCAGCAGCCCAGATGCAAATAGCAATCAGCCCCAGCATTTT.